This T cell receptor beta chain was captured in a study of blood T cell repertoires in COVID-19. Study context: The cDNA or gDNA used as material had been derived from T cells, B-cell-depleted T cells, or PBMCs.

Per the original methods: Estimated nucleated cell counts came from reference gene primer amplification. TCRdb keeps only in-frame clones here, not all; method: immunoSEQ multiplex PCR. The V and J calls and the clone size are those of that table, but D and trimming were determined from the DNA. Of under 200,000 clones listed, roughly 83% are singletons. The V and J ends lost 1 base and 1 base respectively, with 10 bases between them. This CDR3 spans 15 amino acids. The germline V gene has CDR1 SGHAT and CDR2 FQDESV (reference sequence). The chain employs TRBV11-1 and TRBJ1-1, with D uncertain. The sequenced material came from peripheral blood. The TCR originated in a human donor in a cohort sampled during active COVID-19. This chain's CDR3 is CASSLVGAENTEAFF. The CDR3 DNA is TGTGCCAGCAGCTTAGTAGGTGCGGAGAACACTGAAGCTTTCTTT.